This TCR beta chain was sequenced in a study of cytomegalovirus exposure and HLA in healthy donors. Overall study results and limits: First-cohort TCR clusters tended to co-occur in the roughly 120 validation repertoires, a later analysis found. Reports indicated that the classifier achieved high specificity and sensitivity in diagnosing cytomegalovirus status. The study put some 160 TCR beta chains on its list as cytomegalovirus-associated. Under in vitro conditions, a few CMV-associated chains were confirmed as specific for CMV antigens.

A note on this clone: Its cognate antigen is unknown.

Assay: immunoSEQ multiplex PCR; the TCRdb copy retains only in-frame clones and omits some. The sample includes roughly 150,000 clones, more than 85% of them seen just once. There are 15 residues in the CDR3. CDR1 is SGHRS, CDR2 YFSETQ, per germline. With 4 bases clipped from V and 3 bases from J, the junction kept 3 bases outside the gene matches. V is TRBV5-1 and J is TRBJ2-4; 11 bases fit TRBD1. This clonotype was sampled from a man between 18 and 35 years old in good health and CMV-seropositive. Sequencing was performed on PBMCs. Written as DNA, the CDR3 is TGCGCCAGCAGCCTGGGACAGGGGGACAAAAACATTCAGTACTTC. The encoded protein is CASSLGQGDKNIQYF.